One sample yielded the 23 T cell receptor beta chains listed below, sequenced in a study of early T cells in non-severe SARS-CoV-2 infection. TCRdb processed the 5' RACE reads anew with MiXCR; each CDR3 protein has one entry. The table includes about 90,000 distinct CDR3 sequences, roughly 14% detected once. Material: whole blood. The receptors were gathered from an adult who was a healthcare worker with PCR-confirmed SARS-CoV-2 infection or an uninfected control (not recorded which).

The chain employs TRBV19 and TRBJ2-7, with 9 nucleotides matching TRBD1. The germline V gene encodes CDR1 LNHDA and CDR2 SQIVND (reference sequence). The CDR3 is 14 residues long. Germline trimming cut 7 bases from V and 6 bases from J; bases unmatched to any gene: 10. The CDR3 is CASTTGTGIGEQYF. The CDR3 DNA reads as TGTGCCAGTACTACCGGGACAGGGATAGGCGAGCAGTACTTC.

In this sample, this clonotype turned up a few times. CDR3 sequence (DNA): TGTGCCAGCAGCCAATGGGAAATTCCCGGGACTAGGGTTAACTACGAGCAGTACTTC. It yields the protein CASSQWEIPGTRVNYEQYF. V usage is TRBV6-1 and J usage is TRBJ2-7; TRBD2 aligns across 8 bases. The CDR3 totals 19 residues. The germline V gene has CDR1 MNHNS and CDR2 SASEGT. The trim removed 6 bases at V and 3 bases at J, leaving 22 bases unmatched.

This chain links TRBV19 with TRBJ2-1; D is possibly TRBD1 (5 bases). Germline V gene sequence: CDR1 LNHDA, CDR2 SQIVND (reference sequence). V dropped 5 bases and J dropped 7 bases, with 15 bases sitting between them. The CDR3 loop spans 14 amino acids. The CDR3 DNA sequence: TGTGCCAGTAGTTCTGGGGCGACAGTTAATGAGCAGTTCTTC. It translates to CASSSGATVNEQFF.

This clonotype has just a few counts. This rearrangement joins TRBV27 to TRBJ2-7, with a tentative D call TRBD1 (5 bases). V gave up 5 bases and J gave up 6 bases, with 11 bases separating them. The germline V gene has CDR1 MNHEY and CDR2 SMNVEV (reference sequence). This CDR3 has 12 residues. The CDR3 sequence is CASSPNRIEQYF. The CDR3, as DNA: TGTGCCAGCAGTCCAAACAGGATCGAGCAGTACTTC.

This clonotype was observed a few times. The V and J genes are TRBV20-1 and TRBJ2-1; D is unclear. CDR3 length: 11 amino acids. V was pared by 6 bases and J by 5 bases, with 8 bases between. Germline V lookup: CDR1 DFQATT, CDR2 SNEGSKA (reference sequence). The CDR3 DNA follows: TGCAGTGCCCATACTCACAATGAGCAGTTCTTC. As protein: CSAHTHNEQFF.

The J gene is TRBJ2-1, the V gene TRBV19; D not certain. From germline, CDR1 is LNHDA and CDR2 SQIVND (reference sequence). CDR3 size: 12 residues. V gave up 9 bases and J gave up 10 bases, with 16 bases separating them. The DNA for the CDR3 is TGTGCCAGCAGCTCTGTTAGCCTAGAGCAGTTCTTC. It yields the protein CASSSVSLEQFF.

The chain couples TRBV12-3 or TRBV12-4 to TRBJ1-1; D perhaps matches TRBD1 (5 bases). The V gene lost 7 bases and the J gene lost 7 bases, with 13 bases spanning the gap. The CDR3 extends over 12 amino acids. The CDR3, as DNA: TGTGCCAGCAATCCGGGGGGGATTGAAGCTTTCTTT. This encodes CASNPGGIEAFF.

V usage is TRBV10-2 and J usage is TRBJ1-1; perhaps TRBD1 as D (5 bases). The germline V gene encodes CDR1 WSHSY and CDR2 SAAADI. Trimming took off 2 bases at V and 4 bases at J, with 8 bases between the two ends. The CDR3 runs to 13 residues. The CDR3 DNA reads TGCGCCAGCAGTGAGGGGGACGGCACTGAAGCTTTCTTT. Protein product: CASSEGDGTEAFF.

The rearrangement uses TRBV12-3 or TRBV12-4 and TRBJ2-1, with TRBD1 identical over 8 bases. V was pared by 0 bases and J by 2 bases, with 6 bases of the junction left unmatched. The CDR3 covers 17 residues. The CDR3 loop is CASSLAPTGVTYNEQFF. For the CDR3, the DNA is TGTGCCAGCAGTTTAGCGCCGACAGGGGTCACCTACAATGAGCAGTTCTTC.

This clonotype came up many times. V and J are TRBV6-1 and TRBJ2-1; D is tentatively TRBD1 or TRBD2 (5 bases each). The CDR3 spans 13 residues. The germline gives CDR1 MNHNS, CDR2 SASEGT. The germline V and J ends were trimmed by 8 bases and 7 bases, with 15 bases remaining between them. The CDR3 DNA reads TGTGCCAGCCTCCGGGGCCCCTTGAATGAGCAGTTCTTC. Translating it yields CASLRGPLNEQFF.

This clonotype was seen a few times. The chain recombines TRBV27 with TRBJ2-3, with TRBD2 matching 11 bases. The V gene end was trimmed by 6 bases and the J gene end by 2 bases; junction bases not matched to a gene: 13. Germline V gene lookup returns CDR1 MNHEY and CDR2 SMNVEV (reference sequence). The CDR3 has 18 amino acids. CDR3 in DNA: TGTGCCAGCAGCGCATCTTCACTAGCGGGAGTCAACACAGATACGCAGTATTTT. Amino acid sequence: CASSASSLAGVNTDTQYF.

This clonotype was found a few times. V and J are TRBV6-5 and TRBJ2-2; tentative D call: TRBD2 (6 bases). The CDR3 covers 16 residues. Trimming removed 2 bases at V and 0 bases at J, with 10 bases between. From germline, CDR1 is MNHEY and CDR2 SVGAGI. The CDR3 reads CASSYQPGANTGELFF. The CDR3 nucleotides are TGTGCCAGCAGTTACCAGCCGGGGGCGAACACCGGGGAGCTGTTTTTT.

V and J are TRBV30 and TRBJ2-2; D uncertain. The CDR3 sequence is 12 residues long. The germline CDR1 and CDR2 sequences are GTSNPN and SVGIG (reference sequence). The ends were cut back, 4 bases at V and 5 bases at J, with 8 bases in the middle. CDR3 region: CAWNRYTGELFF. DNA of the CDR3: TGTGCCTGGAATAGGTATACCGGGGAGCTGTTTTTT.

This clonotype was picked up a small number of times. The chain joins TRBV12-3 or TRBV12-4 to TRBJ1-4; D is possibly TRBD1 (5 bases). V lost 5 bases and J lost 8, with 18 bases in between. The length of the CDR3 is 15 residues. CDR3 loop: CASSIRTGGREKLFF. CDR3 in DNA: TGTGCCAGCAGTATCCGAACGGGGGGTCGGGAAAAACTGTTTTTT.

The sample holds many counts of this clonotype. The chain is built from TRBV5-1 and TRBJ1-1; 9 positions agree with TRBD1. CDR3 length: 16 amino acids. Losses at the gene ends were 4 bases for V and 5 bases for J; bases not matched to a gene: 12. Germline V gene sequence: CDR1 SGHRS, CDR2 YFSETQ. The CDR3 DNA reads as TGCGCCAGCAGCATCCGGACCGGGACAGGGTCTACTGAAGCTTTCTTT. Translating gives CASSIRTGTGSTEAFF.

This clonotype was counted a few times. The V gene is TRBV27, the J gene TRBJ2-7; D possibly matches TRBD1 or TRBD2 (6 bases each). CDR1 is MNHEY and CDR2 is SMNVEV in the germline V gene (reference sequence). CDR3 size: 15 residues. V lost 1 base and J lost 6, with 16 bases in between. The CDR3 nucleotides read TGTGCCAGCAGTTTATGGCCGGGGGCGCGGTTCGAGCAGTACTTC. This gives the protein CASSLWPGARFEQYF.

This clonotype appeared a few times. This chain uses TRBV20-1 with TRBJ1-5, with 7 bases fitting TRBD1. The CDR3 runs to 15 residues. Germline V lookup: CDR1 DFQATT, CDR2 SNEGSKA (reference sequence). The junction had 2 bases not matched to a gene; V was cut back by 0 bases and J by 0 bases. As DNA, the CDR3 is TGCAGTGCTAGAGATGGACAGGTTAGCAATCAGCCCCAGCATTTT. Protein sequence: CSARDGQVSNQPQHF.

This clonotype was seen many times. This sequence joins TRBV20-1 and TRBJ1-1, with D possibly being TRBD1 (6 bases). The V gene's germline CDR1 is DFQATT and CDR2 SNEGSKA (reference sequence). V gave up 4 bases and J gave up 4 bases, with 10 bases separating them. The CDR3 totals 12 residues. In DNA form, the CDR3 reads TGCAGTGCTACGGGGGCCCGCACTGAAGCTTTCTTT. Translation: CSATGARTEAFF.

The CDR3 nucleotides are TGCAGCGTTGAAGATCGGCAGGCTTTGGACATTCAGTACTTC. This translates into CSVEDRQALDIQYF. This sequence joins TRBV29-1 and TRBJ2-4, with no clear D. Trimming stripped 0 bases from V and 8 bases from J, with 14 bases between. CDR1 and CDR2 (germline): SQVTM, ANQGSEA. The CDR3 totals 14 residues.

The rearrangement uses TRBV27 and TRBJ2-7; D ambiguous. Looked up from germline, CDR1 is MNHEY and CDR2 is SMNVEV (reference sequence). Trimming shortened V by 6 bases and J by 2 bases, and 11 bases separated the two germline ends. The CDR3 extends over 13 amino acids. The CDR3 reads CASRRLQAYEQYF. In nucleotides, the CDR3 is TGTGCCAGCAGGCGGCTGCAGGCCTACGAGCAGTACTTC.

This clonotype has just a few counts. This chain connects TRBV12-5 to TRBJ2-5, with D hard to call. The germline gives CDR1 LGHNT, CDR2 FRNRAP. The CDR3 extends over 11 amino acids. The V gene lost 4 bases and the J gene lost 4 bases, with 4 bases spanning the gap. CDR3 in DNA: TGTGCTAGTGGTTCCGGAGAGACCCAGTACTTC. Its protein product is CASGSGETQYF.

This chain connects TRBV7-2 to TRBJ2-2; a possible D gene is TRBD1 (5 bases). CDR3 length: 14 residues. Trimming shortened V by 5 bases and J by 5 bases, and 12 bases separated the two germline ends. Germline V gives CDR1 SGHTA, CDR2 FQGNSA. CDR3 sequence (DNA): TGTGCCAGCAGCCCGCCAGGGTTGACCGGGGAGCTGTTTTTT. It is translated as CASSPPGLTGELFF.

There are many counts of this clonotype. This chain connects TRBV3-1 to TRBJ1-2; TRBD1 aligns across 8 bases. V trimming: 1 base; J trimming: 7 bases; junction bases outside the gene matches: 5. This CDR3 comprises 14 residues. The germline CDR1 and CDR2 sequences are LGHDT and YNNKEL (reference sequence). CDR3 DNA: TGTGCCAGCAGCCAAGGACAGGGGAGGGCTGGCTACACCTTC. Protein: CASSQGQGRAGYTF.